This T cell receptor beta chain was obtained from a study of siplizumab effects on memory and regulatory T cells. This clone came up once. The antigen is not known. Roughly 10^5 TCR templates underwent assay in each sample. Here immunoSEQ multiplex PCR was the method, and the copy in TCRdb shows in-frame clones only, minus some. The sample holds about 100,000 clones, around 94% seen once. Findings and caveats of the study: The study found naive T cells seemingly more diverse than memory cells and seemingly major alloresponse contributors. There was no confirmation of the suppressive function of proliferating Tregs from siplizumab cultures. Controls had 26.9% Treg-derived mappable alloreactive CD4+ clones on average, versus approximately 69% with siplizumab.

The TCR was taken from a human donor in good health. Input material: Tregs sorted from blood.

This CDR3 is CASSSLTEKLFF. For the CDR3, the DNA is TGTGCCAGCAGTTCTCTTACGGAAAAACTGTTTTTT. The chain combines TRBV28 with TRBJ1-4; no reliable D call. This CDR3 has 12 residues. The V gene lost 4 bases and the J gene lost 8 bases, with 8 bases spanning the gap. In germline, CDR1 is MDHEN, CDR2 SYDVKM.